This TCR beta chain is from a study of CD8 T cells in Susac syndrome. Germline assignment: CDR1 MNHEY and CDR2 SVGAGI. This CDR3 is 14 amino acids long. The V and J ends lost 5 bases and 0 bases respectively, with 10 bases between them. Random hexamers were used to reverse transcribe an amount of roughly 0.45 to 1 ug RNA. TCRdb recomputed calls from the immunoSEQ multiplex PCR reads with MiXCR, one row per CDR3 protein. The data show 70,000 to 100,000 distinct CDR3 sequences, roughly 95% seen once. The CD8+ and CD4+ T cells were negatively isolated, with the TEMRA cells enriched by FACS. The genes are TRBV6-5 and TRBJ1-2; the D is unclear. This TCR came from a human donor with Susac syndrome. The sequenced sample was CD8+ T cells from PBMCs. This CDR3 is CASSNGVANYGYTF. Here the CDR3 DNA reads TGTGCCAGCAGTAACGGGGTAGCTAACTATGGCTACACCTTC.